The T cell receptor (beta chain) under discussion was sequenced for a study of identical twins. MiXCR, run by TCRdb on the 5' RACE reads, gives a single entry per CDR3 protein. Of 650,000 to 750,000 distinct CDR3 sequences listed, 21% are singletons. Germline-derived CDR1 and CDR2 are MNHEY and SMNVEV (reference sequence). Trimming removed 5 bases at V and 0 bases at J, with 11 bases between. CDR3 length: 14 residues. This clonotype was found many times. The same data also contributed to another study, on T cells expressing NK-cell markers.

The rearrangement joins TRBV27 to TRBJ2-7; perhaps TRBD2 as D (5 bases). The sequenced material came from PBMCs. The clonotype was recovered from a woman aged 18-29 years in good health. Here the CDR3 reads CASSGLASSYEQYF. The CDR3 DNA follows: TGTGCCAGCAGTGGACTTGCGAGCTCCTACGAGCAGTACTTC.